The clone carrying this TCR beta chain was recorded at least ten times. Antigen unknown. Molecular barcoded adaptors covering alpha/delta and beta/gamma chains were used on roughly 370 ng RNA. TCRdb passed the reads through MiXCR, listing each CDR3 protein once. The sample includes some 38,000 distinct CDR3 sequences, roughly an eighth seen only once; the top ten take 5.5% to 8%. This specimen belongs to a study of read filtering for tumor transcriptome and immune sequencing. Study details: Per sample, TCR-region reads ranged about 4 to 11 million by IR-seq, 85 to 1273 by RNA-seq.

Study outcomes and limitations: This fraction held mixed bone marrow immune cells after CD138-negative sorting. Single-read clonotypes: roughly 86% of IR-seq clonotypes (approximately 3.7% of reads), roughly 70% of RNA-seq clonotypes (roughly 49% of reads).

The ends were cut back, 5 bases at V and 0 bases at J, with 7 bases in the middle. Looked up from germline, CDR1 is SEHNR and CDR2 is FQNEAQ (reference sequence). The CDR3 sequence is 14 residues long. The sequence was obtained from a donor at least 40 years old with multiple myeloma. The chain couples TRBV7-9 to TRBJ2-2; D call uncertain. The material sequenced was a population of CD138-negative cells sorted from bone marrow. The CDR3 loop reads CASSPAANTGELFF. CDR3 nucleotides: TGTGCCAGCAGCCCGGCGGCGAACACCGGGGAGCTGTTTTTT.